These T cell receptor beta chains were read from a single sample in a study of CD8+ T cells in alopecia areata. Repertoires were generated with immunoSEQ multiplex PCR, while TCRdb's copy carries only in-frame clones and drops some. The table records roughly 150,000 clones, about 60% of them present only once. Specimen: CD4+ T cells sorted from blood, collected at week 0. The receptors originated from a human donor with alopecia areata. CDR3s include the opening cysteine and the closing phenylalanine or tryptophan. A D gene is named only where the DNA matches it firmly. Expanded clones get a size class; other rows say once, few or many, or leave the size out.

clone_size	v_call	cdr3_length	j_call	d_call	cdr3_aa	cdr3_nt
few	TRBV29-1	13	TRBJ2-5	TRBD1	CSVDQGAEETQYF	TGCAGCGTTGATCAGGGGGCGGAGGAGACCCAGTACTTC
few	TRBV19	18	TRBJ2-5	NA	CASSPDNRPALDQETQYF	TGTGCCAGTAGCCCTGATAACCGCCCAGCGTTGGACCAAGAGACCCAGTACTTC
few	TRBV2	14	TRBJ1-2	NA	CASAMAGLNYGYTF	TGTGCCAGCGCGATGGCAGGGCTTAACTATGGCTACACCTTC
NA	TRBV6-6	13	TRBJ2-7	NA	CASTRGHPYEQYF	TGTGCCAGCACCCGCGGCCATCCCTACGAGCAGTACTTC
NA	TRBV7-2	16	TRBJ2-5	TRBD2	CASSLDGGGTEETQYF	TGTGCCAGCAGCCTAGACGGCGGGGGGACTGAAGAGACCCAGTACTTC
NA	TRBV5-6	14	TRBJ1-2	TRBD1	CASSSMDRGYGYTF	TGTGCCAGCAGCTCCATGGACAGGGGCTATGGCTACACCTTC
NA	TRBV10-3	14	TRBJ1-6	TRBD1	CAISGGTGFPPLHF	TGTGCCATCAGTGGCGGGACAGGGTTCCCACCCCTCCACTTT
few	TRBV25-1	16	TRBJ2-2	TRBD2	CASSDPAGRGTGELFF	TGTGCCAGCAGTGACCCAGCGGGGAGAGGCACCGGGGAGCTGTTTTTT
NA	TRBV2	15	TRBJ1-2	TRBD1	CASTISRGGNYGYTF	TGTGCCAGCACCATAAGCAGGGGGGGCAACTATGGCTACACCTTC
NA	TRBV4-1	17	TRBJ2-1	NA	CASSQGRGVKGDNEQFF	TGCGCCAGCAGCCAAGGTCGAGGGGTTAAGGGCGACAATGAGCAGTTCTTC
NA	TRBV11-2	14	TRBJ1-2	NA	CASSLGGTEYGYTF	TGTGCCAGCAGCTTAGGCGGGACTGAGTATGGCTACACCTTC
NA	TRBV30	16	TRBJ2-5	TRBD2	CAWSVPRLAWEETQYF	TGTGCCTGGAGTGTACCAAGACTAGCATGGGAAGAGACCCAGTACTTC
few	TRBV2	14	TRBJ1-4	TRBD1	CASRVGQGPEKLFF	TGTGCCAGCAGAGTTGGACAGGGTCCCGAAAAACTGTTTTTT
NA	TRBV15	17	TRBJ2-4	TRBD2	CATSRVSLAVAKNIQYF	TGTGCCACCAGCAGAGTGTCCCTAGCGGTAGCCAAAAACATTCAGTACTTC
few	TRBV4-3	16	TRBJ2-3	NA	CASSQVNLVVTDTQYF	TGCGCCAGCAGCCAAGTAAATCTGGTCGTCACAGATACGCAGTATTTT